The clone carrying this T cell receptor (beta chain) appeared once. This entry belongs to a study of cytomegalovirus exposure and HLA in healthy donors. Deletions cut 4 bases from V and 4 bases from J, with 8 bases between. There are 13 residues in the CDR3. Germline values: CDR1 LNHDA, CDR2 SQIVND (reference sequence). PCR employed 60 Vbeta and 13 Jbeta primers. Authors' data handling: Later, 65 million to 85 million unique TCR beta chains were counted in an analysis, and 10 million to 12 million of them were shared. Method: immunoSEQ multiplex PCR; TCRdb's copy keeps in-frame clones and lacks some. Clone size and the V and J calls come from that table; the DNA yielded D and trimming. The sample records some 160,000 clones, under 85% being singletons.

This TCR came from a woman aged 30 to 39 in good health and CMV-seronegative. Source material: PBMCs. This chain joins TRBV19 and TRBJ1-3, with D perhaps matching TRBD1 (6 bases). The CDR3 DNA follows: TGTGCCAGTAGTAGGACAGACGGAAACACCATATATTTT. The encoded protein is CASSRTDGNTIYF.